This TCR beta chain emerged from a study of T cells after yellow fever vaccination. CDR1 and CDR2 (germline): SGHTA, FQGNSA. The CDR3 sequence is 13 residues long. The ends were cut back, 0 bases at V and 7 bases at J, with 6 bases in the middle. This clonotype was picked up a small number of times. From the 5' RACE reads, TCRdb called clonotypes with MiXCR, one entry per CDR3 protein. The data show about 580,000 distinct CDR3 sequences, about a sixth seen once. This sequence originates from a young man who received the YFV17D yellow fever vaccine. Sequenced material: PBMCs, taken around 5 days after the first yellow fever vaccination. This sequence joins TRBV7-2 and TRBJ2-2, with D maybe TRBD2 (5 bases). The chain's CDR3 is CASSLAGDGELFF. DNA of the CDR3: TGTGCCAGCAGCTTAGCCGGGGACGGGGAGCTGTTTTTT.